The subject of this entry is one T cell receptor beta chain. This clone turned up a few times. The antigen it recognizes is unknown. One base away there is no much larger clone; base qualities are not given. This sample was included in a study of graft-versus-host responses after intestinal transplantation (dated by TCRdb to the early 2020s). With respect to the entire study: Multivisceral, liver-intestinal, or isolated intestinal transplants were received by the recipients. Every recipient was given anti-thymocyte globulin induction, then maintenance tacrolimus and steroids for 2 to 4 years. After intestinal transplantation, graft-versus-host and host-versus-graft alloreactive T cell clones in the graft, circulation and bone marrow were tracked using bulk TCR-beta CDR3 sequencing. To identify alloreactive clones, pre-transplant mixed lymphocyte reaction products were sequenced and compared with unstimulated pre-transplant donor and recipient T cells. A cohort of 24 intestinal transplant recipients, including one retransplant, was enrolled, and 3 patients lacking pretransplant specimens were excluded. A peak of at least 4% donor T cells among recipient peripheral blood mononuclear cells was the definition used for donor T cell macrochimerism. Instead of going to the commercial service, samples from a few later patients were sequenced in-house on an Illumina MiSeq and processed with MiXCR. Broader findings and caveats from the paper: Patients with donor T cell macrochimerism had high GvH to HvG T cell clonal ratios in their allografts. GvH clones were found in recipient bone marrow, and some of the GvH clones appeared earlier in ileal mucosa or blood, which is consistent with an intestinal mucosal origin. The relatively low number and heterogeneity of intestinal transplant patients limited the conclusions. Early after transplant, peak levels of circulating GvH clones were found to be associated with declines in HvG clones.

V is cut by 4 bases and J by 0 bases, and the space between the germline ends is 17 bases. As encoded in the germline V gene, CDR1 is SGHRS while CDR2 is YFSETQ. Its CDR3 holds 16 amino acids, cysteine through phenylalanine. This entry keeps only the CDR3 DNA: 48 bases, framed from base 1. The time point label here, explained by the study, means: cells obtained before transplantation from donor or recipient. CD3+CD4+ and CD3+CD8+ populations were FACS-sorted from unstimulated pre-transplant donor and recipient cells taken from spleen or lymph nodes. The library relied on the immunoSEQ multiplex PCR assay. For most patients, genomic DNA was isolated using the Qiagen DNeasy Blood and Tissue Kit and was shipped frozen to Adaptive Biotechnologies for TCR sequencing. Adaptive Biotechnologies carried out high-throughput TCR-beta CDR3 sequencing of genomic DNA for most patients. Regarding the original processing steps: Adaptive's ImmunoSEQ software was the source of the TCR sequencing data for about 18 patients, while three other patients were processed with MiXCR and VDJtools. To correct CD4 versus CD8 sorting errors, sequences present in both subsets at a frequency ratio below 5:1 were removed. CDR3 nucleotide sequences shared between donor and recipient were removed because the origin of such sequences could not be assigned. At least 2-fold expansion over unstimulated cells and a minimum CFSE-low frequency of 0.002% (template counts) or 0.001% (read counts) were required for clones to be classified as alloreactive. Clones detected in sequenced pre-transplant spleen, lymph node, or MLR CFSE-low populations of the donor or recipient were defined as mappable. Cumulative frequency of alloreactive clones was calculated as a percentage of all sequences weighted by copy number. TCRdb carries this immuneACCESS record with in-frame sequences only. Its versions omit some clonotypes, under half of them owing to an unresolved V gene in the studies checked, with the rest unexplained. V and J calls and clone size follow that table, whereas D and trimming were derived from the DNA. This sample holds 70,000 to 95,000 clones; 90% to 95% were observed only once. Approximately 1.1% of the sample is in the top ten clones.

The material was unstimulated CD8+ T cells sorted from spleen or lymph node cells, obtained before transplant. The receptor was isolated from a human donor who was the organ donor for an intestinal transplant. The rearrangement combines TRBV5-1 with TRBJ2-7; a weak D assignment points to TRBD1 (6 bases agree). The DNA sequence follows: TGCGCCAGCAGCCCGGACCGGGACATCGTCTCCTACGAGCAGTACTTC. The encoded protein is CASSPDRDIVSYEQYF.